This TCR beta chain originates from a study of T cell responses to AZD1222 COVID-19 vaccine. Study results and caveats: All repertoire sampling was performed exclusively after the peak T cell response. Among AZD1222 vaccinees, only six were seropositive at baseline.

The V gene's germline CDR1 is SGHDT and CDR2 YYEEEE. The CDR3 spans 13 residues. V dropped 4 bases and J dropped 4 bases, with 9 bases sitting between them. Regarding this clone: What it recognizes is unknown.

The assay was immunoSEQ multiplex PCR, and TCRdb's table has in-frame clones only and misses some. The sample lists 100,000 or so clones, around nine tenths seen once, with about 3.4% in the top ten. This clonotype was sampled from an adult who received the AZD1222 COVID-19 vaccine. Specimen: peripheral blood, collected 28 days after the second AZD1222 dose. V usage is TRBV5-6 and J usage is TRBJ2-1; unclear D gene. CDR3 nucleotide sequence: TGTGCCAGCAGCCATCGGAGTTACAATGAGCAGTTCTTC. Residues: CASSHRSYNEQFF.